Below are 10 T cell receptor beta chains sequenced from a single sample in a study of T cell repertoires in cytomegalovirus infection. No cognate antigen is known for these TCRs. TCRdb analysed the reads with MiXCR anew, one entry per CDR3 protein. The sample has roughly 120,000 distinct CDR3 sequences; 9.5% to 13% are singletons. The material sequenced was PBMCs, sequenced either directly or after in vitro stimulation (not recorded which). These receptors were obtained from a human donor in good health (CMV status not recorded). Some clones in this sample may be carry-over from other donors' samples.

This clonotype was found a few times. V and J are TRBV6-5 and TRBJ1-1; unclear D gene. Germline lookup yields CDR1 MNHEY and CDR2 SVGAGI. V was cut by 5 bases and J by 0 bases, with 10 bases left in between. This CDR3 spans 14 amino acids. CDR3 coding DNA: TGTGCCAGCAGTCTTAACGGGGTGAACACTGAAGCTTTCTTT. Its protein is CASSLNGVNTEAFF.

The rearrangement uses TRBV12-5 and TRBJ2-3; D is uncertain. Germline assignment: CDR1 LGHNT and CDR2 FRNRAP. The CDR3 has 15 amino acids. V gave up 0 bases and J gave up 0 bases, with 7 bases separating them. The CDR3 DNA sequence: TGTGCTAGTGGTTTGGTACTCGGGAGCACAGATACGCAGTATTTT. Amino acids: CASGLVLGSTDTQYF.

V gene TRBV27 combines with J gene TRBJ1-2; a possible D gene is TRBD1 (5 bases). V lost 6 bases and J lost 1, with 12 bases in between. This CDR3 has 14 amino acids. CDR1 is MNHEY and CDR2 is SMNVEV in the germline V gene (reference sequence). DNA of the CDR3: TGTGCCAGCAGAGACAGTAGACTTAACTATGGCTACACCTTC. It encodes CASRDSRLNYGYTF.

This clonotype was observed a few times. This chain links TRBV7-9 with TRBJ2-2, with D perhaps TRBD1 (5 bases). Germline V gene data show CDR1 as SEHNR and CDR2 as FQNEAQ (reference sequence). Trimming took 5 bases from V and 0 from J, leaving 7 bases between them. CDR3 size: 14 residues. CDR3 protein: CASSGASNTGELFF. CDR3 DNA sequence: TGTGCCAGCAGCGGGGCCTCGAACACCGGGGAGCTGTTTTTT.

This chain uses TRBV10-2 with TRBJ1-3; D remains unclear. Trimming removed 8 bases from V and 6 bases from J, with 11 bases in between. There are 12 residues in the CDR3. The V gene's germline CDR1 is WSHSY and CDR2 SAAADI. CDR3 nucleotides: TGCGCCAGCCAAACGAGGGAAAACACCATATATTTT. It is translated as CASQTRENTIYF.

Many counts were recorded for this clonotype. J is TRBJ2-3 and V is TRBV7-9; TRBD2 aligns across 15 bases. The CDR3 spans 14 residues. After removal of 5 bases from V and 13 bases from J, the junction contained 7 bases not matched to a gene. From germline, CDR1 is SEHNR and CDR2 FQNEAQ (reference sequence). The CDR3 DNA sequence: TGTGCCAGCAGCGCCCGGACTAGCGGGAGGGCCGAGTATTTT. Protein product: CASSARTSGRAEYF.

This clonotype was observed at least ten times. This chain connects TRBV6-5 to TRBJ2-3, with 12 nucleotides matching TRBD1. Trimming cost V 2 bases and J 5 bases; bases outside gene matches: 2. This CDR3 spans 15 amino acids. Germline V gene sequence: CDR1 MNHEY, CDR2 SVGAGI. CDR3 sequence (DNA): TGTGCCAGCAGTTACCGGGACAGGGGGCGAGATACGCAGTATTTT. Its translation: CASSYRDRGRDTQYF.

The sample holds many counts of this clonotype. The chain uses TRBV11-2 and TRBJ2-7; D unclear. Germline CDR1 reads SGHAT; CDR2 reads FQNNGV. V dropped 1 base and J dropped 2 bases, with 12 bases sitting between them. CDR3 size: 15 residues. The chain's CDR3 is CASSLVARGPYEQYF. The DNA of the CDR3 is TGTGCCAGCAGCTTAGTAGCCAGAGGCCCCTACGAGCAGTACTTC. Filled out from reference TRBV11-2 and TRBJ2-7, the complete variable domain reads EAGVAQSPRYKIIEKRQSVAFWCNPISGHATLYWYQQILGQGPKLLIQFQNNGVVDDSQLPKDRFSAERLKGVDSTLKIQPAKLEDSAVYLCASSLVARGPYEQYFGPGTRLTVT.

This chain uses TRBV20-1 with TRBJ1-1; D is uncertain. CDR3 length equals 14 residues. CDR1 and CDR2 from the germline V gene are DFQATT and SNEGSKA (reference sequence). Between the trimmed V and J ends, which lost 0 bases and 1 base, there was a span of 9 bases. The CDR3 nucleotides are TGCAGTGCTAGAGATCCTCGGGGGAACACTGAAGCTTTCTTT. Protein product: CSARDPRGNTEAFF.

In this sample, this clonotype turned up a few times. The rearrangement links TRBV4-2 to TRBJ1-5; no clear D. Trimming took off 2 bases at V and 6 bases at J, with 14 bases between the two ends. CDR1 LGHNA and CDR2 YNFKEQ come from the germline V gene. This CDR3 has 15 amino acids. This CDR3 is CASSQSSGKGQPQHF. The CDR3 DNA follows: TGTGCCAGCAGCCAAAGTTCCGGTAAGGGTCAGCCCCAGCATTTT.